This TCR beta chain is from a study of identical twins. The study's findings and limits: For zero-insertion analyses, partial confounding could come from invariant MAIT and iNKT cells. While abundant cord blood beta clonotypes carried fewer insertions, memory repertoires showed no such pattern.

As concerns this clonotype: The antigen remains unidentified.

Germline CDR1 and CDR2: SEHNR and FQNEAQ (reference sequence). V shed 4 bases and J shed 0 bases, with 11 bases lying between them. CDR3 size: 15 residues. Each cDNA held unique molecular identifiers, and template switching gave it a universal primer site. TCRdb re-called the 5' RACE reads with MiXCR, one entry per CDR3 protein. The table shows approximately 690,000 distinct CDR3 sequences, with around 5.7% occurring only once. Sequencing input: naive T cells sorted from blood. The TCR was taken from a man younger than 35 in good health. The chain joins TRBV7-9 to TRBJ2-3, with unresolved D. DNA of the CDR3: TGTGCCAGCAGCTGGACGCCACGTAGCACAGATACGCAGTATTTT. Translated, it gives CASSWTPRSTDTQYF.